This T cell receptor beta chain emerged from a study of shared clonotypes between healthy human individuals. Germline CDR1 is LGHNA and CDR2 is YSLEER. Trimming at V came to 0 bases and at J to 8 bases, leaving 8 bases not matched to a gene. The CDR3 is made up of 16 amino acids. Original handling: Junction-only sequences without quality scores came from ImmunoSEQ, so filtering differed. The table came from immunoSEQ multiplex PCR; TCRdb's copy has only in-frame clones and leaves some out. V and J calls and clone size follow that table, whereas D and trimming were derived from the DNA. This sample has about 1.5 million clones, with around 98% found just once.

The chain uses TRBV4-3 and TRBJ2-1, with 9 bases matching TRBD2. Sequenced: naive CD4+ T cells sorted from blood. Subset specified: CD45RA+ positively selected. The receptor was derived from a man younger than 40 in good health. DNA of the CDR3: TGCGCCAGCAGCCAAGATCAATTAGCGGGAGTGGATGAGCAGTTCTTC. Protein: CASSQDQLAGVDEQFF.